Each of the 21 T cell receptor beta chains below was sequenced from the same sample in a study of vaccination effects on CD4 cells after COVID-19. Here immunoSEQ multiplex PCR was the method, and the copy in TCRdb shows in-frame clones only, minus some. The repertoire holds around 40,000 clones, with more than 65% as singletons. Antigens of these TCRs are unknown. Researchers isolated CD4+ T cells once less than twelve days of culture had elapsed. Vaccine administered to participants consisted of two doses of either BNT162b2 or mRNA-1273. Sequenced here: CD4+ T cells from PBMCs cultured without peptide, sampled after COVID-19 vaccination. These receptors originate from a human donor who received a COVID-19 vaccine.

The chain employs TRBV7-2 and TRBJ2-3; D is undetermined. V lost 4 bases and J lost 2, with 13 bases in between. Germline V gene sequence: CDR1 SGHTA, CDR2 FQGNSA. The CDR3 is 15 amino acids. The CDR3 DNA reads as TGTGCCAGCAGCTCCCAAGCCGCACACACAGATACGCAGTATTTT. This codes for CASSSQAAHTDTQYF.

This clone occurred once. This sequence joins TRBV7-9 and TRBJ1-4; no clear D. Germline CDR1 and CDR2: SEHNR and FQNEAQ (reference sequence). Trimming cost V 5 bases and J 8 bases, with 18 bases left between them. The CDR3 loop spans 15 amino acids. The CDR3: CASSQGETASEKLFF. CDR3 nucleotides: TGTGCCAGCAGCCAAGGTGAGACGGCCTCCGAAAAACTGTTTTTT. Based on the CDR3 plus reference TRBV7-9 and TRBJ1-4, the full variable domain is DTGVSQNPRHKITKRGQNVTFRCDPISEHNRLYWYRQTLGQGPEFLTYFQNEAQLEKSRLLSDRFSAERPKGSFSTLEIQRTEQGDSAMYLCASSQGETASEKLFFGSGTQLSVL.

CDR3: CASSQSSGNTIYF. CDR3 bases: TGTGCCAGCAGTCAATCCTCTGGAAACACCATATATTTT. The chain recombines TRBV7-8 with TRBJ1-3; D is unresolved. Trimming left V 6 bases short and J 0 bases short, with 6 bases between. This CDR3 has 13 amino acids. Germline CDR1 reads SGHVS; CDR2 reads FQNEAQ. Based on the CDR3 plus reference TRBV7-8 and TRBJ1-3, the full variable domain is GAGVSQSPRYKVAKRGQDVALRCDPISGHVSLFWYQQALGQGPEFLTYFQNEAQLDKSGLPSDRFFAERPEGSVSTLKIQRTQQEDSAVYLCASSQSSGNTIYFGEGSWLTVV.

The chain has TRBV7-9 and TRBJ2-6; maybe TRBD2 (5 bases). V was shortened by 8 bases and J by 2 bases, with 22 bases between the two germline ends. Germline-derived CDR1 and CDR2 are SEHNR and FQNEAQ (reference sequence). The CDR3 is 18 residues long. CDR3 amino acids: CASDASTGNFAGANVLTF. CDR3 nucleotide sequence: TGTGCCAGCGACGCTTCGACGGGAAACTTCGCTGGGGCCAACGTCCTGACTTTC.

The chain has TRBV9 and TRBJ2-5, with 8 bases lining up with TRBD1. This CDR3 is built from 15 residues. Germline V gene data show CDR1 as SGDLS and CDR2 as YYNGEE. V shed 3 bases, J shed 4 bases, and the junction held 8 bases outside the gene matches. The DNA for the CDR3 is TGTGCCAGCAGCGCCCCTACAGGGGGAATAGAGACCCAGTACTTC. Protein: CASSAPTGGIETQYF.

The chain recombines TRBV6-5 with TRBJ1-5; D unclear. Germline loops: CDR1 MNHEY, CDR2 SVGAGI. The CDR3 spans 13 residues. The V end was cut by 3 bases, the J end by 3 bases, with 6 bases between. The CDR3 DNA sequence: TGTGCCAGCAGTTATGCTCTCAATCAGCCCCAGCATTTT. Protein product: CASSYALNQPQHF.

The chain has TRBV4-2 and TRBJ2-5, with D possibly called TRBD1 or TRBD2 (5 bases each). V lost 4 bases, J lost 2 bases, and 14 bases lay in between. The CDR3 consists of 15 residues. CDR1 and CDR2 from the germline V gene are LGHNA and YNFKEQ. The CDR3 spells CASSPGTRAQETQYF. The CDR3 DNA reads as TGTGCCAGCAGCCCTGGGACGCGGGCTCAAGAGACCCAGTACTTC.

The V gene is TRBV5-1, the J gene TRBJ2-4; possible D gene TRBD2, 6 bases. The CDR3 runs to 14 residues. Germline assignment: CDR1 SGHRS and CDR2 YFSETQ. Between the trimmed V and J ends, which lost 4 bases and 3 bases, there was a span of 11 bases. Here the CDR3 reads CASSPGRDKNIQYF. The CDR3 nucleotides read TGCGCCAGCAGCCCCGGGCGGGACAAAAACATTCAGTACTTC.

This clone has only a few counts. The gene calls are TRBV6-5 and TRBJ1-5; D gene ambiguous. Trimming took off 6 bases at V and 11 bases at J, with 20 bases between the two ends. The CDR3 loop spans 14 amino acids. Germline CDR1 MNHEY, CDR2 SVGAGI. The CDR3: CASSSTGWKASQHF. The CDR3, as DNA: TGTGCCAGCAGCTCAACGGGGTGGAAGGCTTCCCAGCATTTT.

The CDR3 region is CASSEAGQGWQPQHF. The CDR3 coding sequence is TGTGCCAGCAGTGAGGCGGGACAGGGTTGGCAGCCCCAGCATTTT. The genes are TRBV25-1 and TRBJ1-5; TRBD1 matches at 9 bases. Germline lookup yields CDR1 MGHDK and CDR2 SYGVNS. Trimming took 3 bases from V and 7 from J; bases not matched to a gene: 7. CDR3 length equals 15 residues.

The CDR3 coding sequence is TGTGCCAGCAGTTTCCTGGCCTACGAGCAGTACTTC. Translating gives CASSFLAYEQYF. J is TRBJ2-7 and V is TRBV2; D is unclear. Trimming cost V 5 bases and J 2 bases, with 7 bases left between them. The V gene's germline CDR1 is SNHLY and CDR2 FYNNEI. The CDR3 spans 12 residues.

The chain uses TRBV6-5 and TRBJ1-2; a weak D match, TRBD1 (6 bases). The ends were cut back, 5 bases at V and 8 bases at J, with 18 bases in the middle. Germline loops: CDR1 MNHEY, CDR2 SVGAGI. The CDR3 extends over 14 amino acids. The chain's CDR3 is CASSRGVGGRGYTF. The CDR3 coding sequence is TGTGCCAGCAGTCGGGGAGTCGGGGGGCGCGGCTACACCTTC.

The genes are TRBV24-1 and TRBJ2-2; a weak D match, TRBD2 (6 bases). The CDR3 has 18 amino acids. Germline values: CDR1 KGHDR, CDR2 SFDVKD. Trimming left V 1 base short and J 2 bases short, with 16 bases between. CDR3 protein: CATSDFRGRPDNTGELFF. The CDR3 bases are TGTGCCACCAGTGATTTTCGTGGGAGGCCCGATAACACCGGGGAGCTGTTTTTT.

V usage is TRBV6-4 and J usage is TRBJ1-1, with unresolved D. With 2 bases removed from V and 1 base from J, the gap between germline ends came to 8 bases. Germline V lookup: CDR1 MRHNA, CDR2 SNTAGT. The CDR3 totals 14 residues. The CDR3 loop is CASSDRDKNTEAFF. The CDR3 DNA reads as TGTGCCAGCAGTGACCGGGATAAGAACACTGAAGCTTTCTTT.

V is TRBV5-1 and J is TRBJ1-3, with D unresolved. The length of the CDR3 is 16 residues. The V gene's germline CDR1 is SGHRS and CDR2 YFSETQ. Trimming cost V 0 bases and J 0 bases, with 10 bases left between them. The DNA of the CDR3 is TGCGCCAGCAGCTTGGGGGTTTTTGGCTCTGGAAACACCATATATTTT. Translation gives CASSLGVFGSGNTIYF.

The chain has TRBV29-1 and TRBJ2-1; weak D call: TRBD1 (6 bases). Germline-derived CDR1 and CDR2 are SQVTM and ANQGSEA. V was cut by 3 bases and J by 7 bases, with 37 bases left in between. The CDR3 is 21 residues long. The CDR3 sequence is CSVDVGYGRGGFGSRENEQFF. The DNA of the CDR3 is TGCAGCGTTGATGTCGGGTACGGCAGGGGTGGATTTGGATCTAGGGAAAATGAGCAGTTCTTC.

A single count supports this clone. This sequence joins TRBV6-5 and TRBJ2-1, with 8 positions matching TRBD2. The V segment lost 4 bases and the J segment 4 bases; nucleotides outside the gene matches: 9. The CDR3 consists of 16 residues. Germline lookup yields CDR1 MNHEY and CDR2 SVGAGI. This chain's CDR3 is CASSSHLAGRYNEQFF. In nucleotides, the CDR3 is TGTGCCAGCAGTTCTCACCTAGCGGGTCGATACAATGAGCAGTTCTTC.

Remarks on this clone: Germline and junction disagree at one end, which may indicate a read error. This chain joins TRBV7-2 and TRBJ2-3; D possibly corresponds to TRBD2 (6 bases). The CDR3 spans 11 residues. Germline V gene sequence: CDR1 SGHTA, CDR2 FQGNSA. The CDR3 here is CASSLADTQYF. The CDR3 bases are TGTGCCAGCAGCCTAGCGGATACGCAGTATTTT.

The chain uses TRBV6-1 and TRBJ2-6; TRBD1 aligns across 7 bases. This CDR3 is 15 amino acids long. Per the germline V gene, CDR1 is MNHNS and CDR2 is SASEGT. The ends lost 3 bases at V and 1 base at J; junction bases unmatched: 0. Here the CDR3 DNA reads TGTGCCAGCAGTGACAGGGGGTCTGGGGCCAACGTCCTGACTTTC. It is translated as CASSDRGSGANVLTF.

This clone was counted a single time. The chain joins TRBV3-1 (or the pseudogene TRBV3-2) to TRBJ1-1; D possibly corresponds to TRBD1 (6 bases). CDR3 size: 16 residues. V lost 1 base, J lost 0 bases, and 12 bases lay in between. CDR1 LGHDT and CDR2 YNNKEL come from the germline V gene (reference sequence). The CDR3 region is CASSQGGGALNTEAFF. The CDR3 nucleotides are TGTGCCAGCAGCCAAGGCGGGGGGGCATTGAACACTGAAGCTTTCTTT.

The rearrangement links TRBV5-1 to TRBJ2-2; TRBD1 might be the D (6 bases). Germline assignment: CDR1 SGHRS and CDR2 YFSETQ. The V end was cut by 3 bases, the J end by 6 bases, with 18 bases between. The CDR3 runs 16 residues. The CDR3 protein is CASSYWSAGAPGELFF. The CDR3 region has the DNA TGCGCCAGCAGCTATTGGTCGGCAGGGGCCCCCGGGGAGCTGTTTTTT.